This T cell receptor beta chain was found in a study of CD8+ T cells in alopecia areata (dated by TCRdb to 2016 to 2019). Looking at the study overall: The treated patients took part in an open-label pilot trial in which moderate-to-severe alopecia areata was treated with oral tofacitinib at 5 to 10 mg twice daily. Tofacitinib was given for 6 to 18 months, followed by 6 months of follow-up off drug to assess delayed response and recurrence. For the treated patients, the SALT score, which quantifies what percentage of scalp surface area is affected, served as the measure of disease severity. To study T cell clonal expansion in alopecia areata, the researchers applied high-throughput TCRbeta sequencing to both the C3H/HeJ mouse model and human patients. Human TCRbeta sequencing covered scalp tissue and sorted CD4+ and CD8+ peripheral blood T cells from patchy and totalis/universalis alopecia areata patients and healthy controls. Biopsies were taken from tofacitinib-treated patients at baseline and again at 4 and 24 weeks into treatment, and several of those patients also had a later scalp biopsy. Scalp clonality was compared among normal scalp (n=4), patchy alopecia areata scalp (n=8), and alopecia totalis/universalis scalp (n=8). RNA was extracted with the PAXgene miRNA kit for fixed scalp, the miRNeasy kit for PBMCs, and the RNeasy kit for mouse skin. TCRbeta CDR3 regions were amplified by immunoSEQ multiplex PCR with 35 Vbeta forward and 13 Jbeta reverse primers. Study-level results and caveats: Compared with mice, TCR sequences shared between patients were less clear, possibly partly because of HLA diversity across the patient population. Unlike mouse skin, where gammadelta T cells dominate, normal human skin contains resident alphabeta T cells that get sequenced too, which complicates analysis of the scalp TCR repertoire. Lesional scalp, especially in alopecia totalis/universalis, showed higher clonality and more expanded CD8+ clones than normal scalp, suggesting antigenic drive. Tofacitinib significantly lowered scalp clonality and the number of expanded CD8+ clones among the top 100 scalp clones. During tofacitinib treatment, many expanded lesional clones stuck around in both scalp and blood, and this persistence may partly explain why relapse happens after treatment is stopped. Because the treated cohort was small and had only one nonresponder, larger studies are needed to examine links between baseline CD8+ expansion and response.

Interpreted using the paper, the treatment or condition label stands for: oral pan-JAK inhibitor, 5-10 mg twice daily. From alopecia areata patients, peripheral blood was collected along with lesional scalp punch biopsies. PBMCs were separated by density centrifugation and stained for CD3, CD4 and CD8, after which CD4+ and CD8+ T cells were sorted on a FACSAria. As encoded in the germline V gene (reference sequence), CDR1 is LNHNV while CDR2 is YYDKDF. From the cysteine through the phenylalanine, the CDR3 covers 15 amino acids. Only the CDR3 region is kept as DNA, spanning 45 bases read in frame from base 1. V was cut back by 3 bases and J by 0 bases, leaving a gap of 10 bases between them. The library was made by the immunoSEQ multiplex PCR assay. For TCR sequencing, RNA was extracted from every sample and reverse transcribed into cDNA to serve as template. SuperScript III was used for first-strand cDNA synthesis, primed with a 2:1 mix of oligo-dT and random hexamers. A synthetic immune receptor repertoire was used to assess amplification bias, and residual bias was removed computationally. The original pipeline was this. Raw reads were preprocessed to remove errors, and CDR3 was defined by IMGT conventions from the conserved cysteine to phenylalanine. To get clonality, Shannon entropy was normalized by log2 of the number of productive unique TCRs and the result was subtracted from 1. CD4 or CD8 identity of scalp clones was inferred by cross-referencing scalp TCRbeta sequences with sorted blood CD4 and CD8 repertoires. TCRdb obtained this table from immuneACCESS and retained in-frame rearrangements with V and J assigned. These tables miss some clones; where compared with another copy, unresolved V genes account for less than half of the shortfall, and the remainder is unexplained. V, J and clone size reflect that table, while D and trimming were determined from the DNA. The sample data list about 180,000 clones, and 51% of these were observed just once. The ten largest make up about a tenth of the sample.

In its sample, this clone was seen a few times. The antigen this receptor binds is unknown. It has no much larger one-base neighbor in the sample; base qualities were not kept. This sample comprised CD8+ T cells sorted from blood, obtained at week 52, from a patient treated with tofacitinib. Recombination joined TRBV15 with TRBJ2-3; the best D guess is TRBD1, with 6 bases matching. This receptor was obtained from a human donor with alopecia areata. The nucleotide sequence is given as TGTGCCACCAGCAGTTGGACAGTGAGCACAGATACGCAGTATTTT. Translation gives CATSSWTVSTDTQYF.